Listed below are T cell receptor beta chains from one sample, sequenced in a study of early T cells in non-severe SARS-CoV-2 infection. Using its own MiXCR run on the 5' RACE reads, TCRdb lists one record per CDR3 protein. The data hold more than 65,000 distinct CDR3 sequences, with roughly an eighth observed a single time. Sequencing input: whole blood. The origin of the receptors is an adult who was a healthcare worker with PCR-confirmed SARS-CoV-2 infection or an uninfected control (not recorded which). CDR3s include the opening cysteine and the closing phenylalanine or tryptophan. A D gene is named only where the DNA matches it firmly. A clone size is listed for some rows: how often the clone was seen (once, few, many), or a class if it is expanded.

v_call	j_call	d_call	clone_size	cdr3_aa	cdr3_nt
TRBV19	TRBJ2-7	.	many	CASSNLWGSYEQYF	TGTGCCAGTAGTAACCTGTGGGGTTCCTACGAGCAGTACTTC
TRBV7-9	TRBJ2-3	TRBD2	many	CASSSLLAAELDTQYF	TGTGCCAGCAGCTCGCTACTAGCGGCGGAGTTAGATACGCAGTATTTT
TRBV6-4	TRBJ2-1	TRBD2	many	CASSEGLAGGNEQFF	TGTGCCAGCAGCGAAGGACTAGCGGGAGGCAATGAGCAGTTCTTC
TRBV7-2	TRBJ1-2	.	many	CASSSDTRGFGGYTF	TGTGCCAGCAGCTCCGATACCAGGGGCTTTGGTGGCTACACCTTC
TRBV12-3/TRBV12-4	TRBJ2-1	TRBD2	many	CASSLILAGGNEQFF	TGTGCCAGCAGTTTAATCCTAGCGGGAGGGAATGAGCAGTTCTTC
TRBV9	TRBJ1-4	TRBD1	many	CASSPAGQGARVEKLFF	TGTGCCAGCAGCCCAGCGGGACAGGGGGCACGGGTTGAAAAACTGTTTTTT
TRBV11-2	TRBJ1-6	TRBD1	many	CASSPVQGRNSPLHF	TGTGCCAGCAGCCCAGTACAGGGGAGGAATTCACCCCTCCACTTT
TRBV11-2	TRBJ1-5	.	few	CASSLDGPNQPQHF	TGTGCCAGCAGCTTGGACGGACCGAATCAGCCCCAGCATTTT
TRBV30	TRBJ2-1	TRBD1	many	CAWSLTGDFYNEQFF	TGTGCCTGGAGTCTAACAGGGGATTTCTACAATGAGCAGTTCTTC
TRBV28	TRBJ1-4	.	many	CASTEPSNEKLFF	TGTGCCAGCACCGAACCGAGCAATGAAAAACTGTTTTTT
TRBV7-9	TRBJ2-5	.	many	CASSLAPARGQYF	TGTGCCAGCAGCTTAGCTCCGGCCCGCGGCCAGTACTTC
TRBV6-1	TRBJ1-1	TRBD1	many	CASGREGQGVTEAFF	TGTGCCAGCGGGAGAGAAGGACAGGGAGTCACTGAAGCTTTCTTT
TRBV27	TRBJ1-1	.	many	CASSFGGLNTEAFF	TGTGCCAGCAGTTTTGGCGGTTTGAACACTGAAGCTTTCTTT
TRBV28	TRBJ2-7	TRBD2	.	CASSLRGLADEQYF	TGTGCCAGCAGTTTACGGGGACTAGCGGACGAGCAGTACTTC
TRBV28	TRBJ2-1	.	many	CASSKSYNEQFF	TGTGCCAGCAGTAAGTCCTACAATGAGCAGTTCTTC
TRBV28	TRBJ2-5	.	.	CASSLAQVDGETQYF	TGTGCCAGCAGTTTGGCCCAAGTTGACGGAGAGACCCAGTACTTC
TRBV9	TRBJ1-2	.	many	CASSVVRNPRGYGYTF	TGTGCCAGCAGCGTAGTACGGAATCCTAGGGGCTATGGCTACACCTTC
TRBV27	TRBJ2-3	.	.	CASGTDTQYF	TGTGCCAGTGGAACAGATACGCAGTATTTT
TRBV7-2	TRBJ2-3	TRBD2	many	CASSLLGGESADTQYF	TGTGCCAGCAGCCTATTGGGGGGGGAATCTGCAGATACGCAGTATTTT
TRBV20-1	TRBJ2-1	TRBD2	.	CSARVSGGANEQFF	TGCAGTGCTAGAGTTAGCGGGGGTGCCAATGAGCAGTTCTTC
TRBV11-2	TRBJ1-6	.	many	CASSLASQGDSPLHF	TGTGCCAGCAGCTTAGCTTCCCAGGGAGATTCACCCCTCCACTTT
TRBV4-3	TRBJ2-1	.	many	CASSQDLGRRNEQFF	TGCGCCAGCAGCCAAGATTTGGGGAGGAGGAATGAGCAGTTCTTC
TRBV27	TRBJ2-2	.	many	CASSLDRRNTGELFF	TGTGCCAGCAGTTTAGACAGGAGGAACACCGGGGAGCTGTTTTTT
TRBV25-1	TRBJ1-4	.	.	CASAGSSANEKLFF	TGTGCCAGCGCAGGGTCTTCAGCTAATGAAAAACTGTTTTTT
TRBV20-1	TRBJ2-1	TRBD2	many	CSAPGLAGLNEQFF	TGCAGTGCTCCCGGACTAGCGGGACTCAATGAGCAGTTCTTC
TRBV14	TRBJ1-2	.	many	CASSQGRNYGYTF	TGTGCCAGCAGCCAAGGACGGAACTATGGCTACACCTTC
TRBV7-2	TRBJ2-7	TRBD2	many	CASQRLAGARKSYEQYF	TGTGCCAGCCAGAGGCTAGCGGGGGCTCGGAAGTCCTACGAGCAGTACTTC
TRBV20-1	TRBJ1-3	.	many	CSATSTSGNTIYF	TGCAGTGCTACAAGTACCTCTGGAAACACCATATATTTT
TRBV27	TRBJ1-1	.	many	CATWTPHEAFF	TGTGCCACCTGGACACCCCATGAAGCTTTCTTT
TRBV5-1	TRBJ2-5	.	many	CASSLGDQETQYF	TGCGCCAGCAGCTTGGGGGACCAAGAGACCCAGTACTTC
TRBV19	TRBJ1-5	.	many	CASSSTWRYSNQPQHF	TGTGCCAGTAGTTCCACTTGGCGTTATAGCAATCAGCCCCAGCATTTT
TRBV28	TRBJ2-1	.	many	CASSSLLYEGEQFF	TGTGCCAGCAGTTCACTACTCTACGAGGGTGAGCAGTTCTTC
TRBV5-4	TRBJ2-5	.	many	CASSPRLGETQYF	TGTGCCAGCAGCCCCCGGTTGGGGGAGACCCAGTACTTC
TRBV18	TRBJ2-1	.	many	CASSPPGAVRRGQFF	TGTGCCAGCTCACCACCGGGAGCGGTCCGTCGGGGGCAGTTCTTC
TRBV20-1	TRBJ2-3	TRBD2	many	CSARDQRESTDTQYF	TGCAGTGCTAGAGACCAGCGGGAGAGTACAGATACGCAGTATTTT
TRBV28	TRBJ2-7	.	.	CAIQNRLTLYEQYF	TGTGCCATCCAAAACAGGTTGACCTTGTACGAGCAGTACTTC
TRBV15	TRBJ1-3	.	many	CATSRDLIETIYF	TGTGCCACCAGCAGAGATCTTATCGAGACCATATATTTT
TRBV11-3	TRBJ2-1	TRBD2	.	CASSRTSGSDNEQFF	TGTGCCAGCAGTCGGACTAGCGGGAGTGACAATGAGCAGTTCTTC
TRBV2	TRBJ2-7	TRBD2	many	CASSFTPGGQGEQYF	TGTGCCAGCAGTTTTACCCCGGGGGGGCAAGGAGAGCAGTACTTC
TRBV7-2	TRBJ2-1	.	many	CASSQNEGCEQFF	TGTGCCAGCAGCCAAAACGAAGGGTGTGAGCAGTTCTTC
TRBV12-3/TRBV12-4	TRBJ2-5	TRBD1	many	CASRPDRWMETQYF	TGTGCCAGCCGACCGGACAGGTGGATGGAGACCCAGTACTTC
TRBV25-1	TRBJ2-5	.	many	CASSESVRGETQYF	TGTGCCAGCAGTGAATCAGTGCGTGGAGAGACCCAGTACTTC
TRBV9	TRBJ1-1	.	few	CASSAGNTMNTEAFF	TGTGCCAGCAGCGCAGGGAACACTATGAACACTGAAGCTTTCTTT
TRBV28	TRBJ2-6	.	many	CAIRSGANVLTF	TGTGCCATTAGATCTGGGGCCAACGTCCTGACTTTC
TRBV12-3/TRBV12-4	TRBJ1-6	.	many	CASSPRGLGDGNSPLHF	TGTGCCAGCAGCCCGAGAGGGTTGGGTGACGGGAATTCACCCCTCCACTTT
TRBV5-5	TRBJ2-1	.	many	CASSLRSREYNEQFF	TGTGCCAGCAGCTTGAGGAGCCGGGAGTACAATGAGCAGTTCTTC
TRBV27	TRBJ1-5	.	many	CASSLGMGQPQHF	.
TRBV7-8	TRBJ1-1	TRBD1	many	CASSSQQGAGNTEAFF	TGTGCCAGCAGCTCCCAACAGGGGGCTGGGAACACTGAAGCTTTCTTT
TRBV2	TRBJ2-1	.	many	CASSDRVNEQFF	TGTGCCAGCAGTGACAGGGTTAATGAGCAGTTCTTC